This T cell receptor (beta chain) was observed in a study of shared clonotypes between healthy human individuals. Study summary: Each donor contributed plates that comprised three CD4 naive, three CD4 memory, two CD8 naive and one CD8 memory.

The CDR3 length is 12 residues. V was shortened by 4 bases and J by 7 bases, with 10 bases between the two germline ends. The germline gives CDR1 SQVTM, CDR2 ANQGSEA. Study-level points and caveats: Non-shared clonotypes had lower generation probabilities than those shared by all four donors. Estimated richness values were generally larger in naive subsets than in memory subsets.

For this clone: The antigen is undetermined.

Genomic DNA of each subset was evenly split across several immunoSEQ plates. The data were produced by immunoSEQ multiplex PCR, yet TCRdb's version contains in-frame clones alone and is incomplete. The repertoire has fewer than 1.6 million clones, approximately 98.5% of them found once; the top ten carry 0.3% to 0.45%. The material sequenced was naive CD4+ T cells sorted from blood. The subset: CD45RA+ positively selected. The chain uses TRBV29-1 and TRBJ2-2; unclear D gene. This TCR was sampled from a man in his thirties or forties in good health. CDR3 nucleotide sequence: TGCAGCGTTGGGGCCTGGGGCGGGGAGCTGTTTTTT. Translation: CSVGAWGGELFF.